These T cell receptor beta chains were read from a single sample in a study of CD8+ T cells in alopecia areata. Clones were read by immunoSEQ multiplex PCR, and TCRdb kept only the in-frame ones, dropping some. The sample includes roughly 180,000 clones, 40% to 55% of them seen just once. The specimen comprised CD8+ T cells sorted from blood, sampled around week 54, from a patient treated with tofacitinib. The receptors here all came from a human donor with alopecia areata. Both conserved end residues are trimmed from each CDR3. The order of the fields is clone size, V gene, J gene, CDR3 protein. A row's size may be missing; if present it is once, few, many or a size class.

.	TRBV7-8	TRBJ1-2	ASSLVRTGGADGYT
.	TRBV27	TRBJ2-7	ASGNRGSSYEQY
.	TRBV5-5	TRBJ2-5	ASSPGLAGVLETQY
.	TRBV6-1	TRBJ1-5	ASSGPLRDSNQPQH
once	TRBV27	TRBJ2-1	ASTFNSGYNEQF
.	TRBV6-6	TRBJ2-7	ASSYSMDRAYEQY
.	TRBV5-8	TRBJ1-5	ASSWVSNQPQH
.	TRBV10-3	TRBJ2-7	AISEGSEQY
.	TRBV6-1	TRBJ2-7	ASSEGYSYEQY
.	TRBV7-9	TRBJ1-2	ASSPRTGTANYGYT
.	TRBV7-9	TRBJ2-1	ASTSGGNYNEQF
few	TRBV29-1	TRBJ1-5	SAGQGNQPQH
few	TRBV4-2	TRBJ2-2	ASSHREQNTGELF
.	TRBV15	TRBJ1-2	ATSDAIETNYGYT
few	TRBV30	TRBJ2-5	AWSGTGKETQY
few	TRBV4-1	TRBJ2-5	ASSRRVVLDGKETQY
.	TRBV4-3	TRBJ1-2	ASSGNTREVGYT
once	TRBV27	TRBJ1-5	ASSLGGQGSQPQH
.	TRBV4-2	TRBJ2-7	ASSQDGAGTYEQY
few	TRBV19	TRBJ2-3	ASSVPRSTDTQY
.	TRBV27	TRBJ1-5	ASTSSAGEYNQPQH
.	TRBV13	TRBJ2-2	ASSFQGTGELF
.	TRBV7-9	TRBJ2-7	ASSPRQALGYEQY
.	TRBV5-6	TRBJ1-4	ASSSTRVSGMDEKLF
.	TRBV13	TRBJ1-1	ASSFFLGGRHTEAF
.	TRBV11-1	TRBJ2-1	ASSLVWAGASYNEQF
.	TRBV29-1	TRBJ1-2	SVGQGANNYGYT
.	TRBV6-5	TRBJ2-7	AAEGKGDYEQY
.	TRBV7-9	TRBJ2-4	ASSARQGLAKNIQY
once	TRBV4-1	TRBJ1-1	ASSQDQSAYGEAF
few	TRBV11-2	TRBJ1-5	ASSLDPDQPQH
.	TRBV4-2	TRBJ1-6	ASSPGPGLSSYNSPLH
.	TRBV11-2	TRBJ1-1	ASSLGLGQTNTEAF
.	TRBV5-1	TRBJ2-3	ASSLGQSTDTQY
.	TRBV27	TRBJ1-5	ASSLSGRSNQPQH
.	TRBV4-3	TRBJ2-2	ASGVDGGTGELF
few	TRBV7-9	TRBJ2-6	ASSARARGANVLT
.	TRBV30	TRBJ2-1	AWSVKRGLTSSYNEQF
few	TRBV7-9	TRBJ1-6	ASSPLAGGLNNSPLH
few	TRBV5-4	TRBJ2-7	ASSSWKGPGAYEQY
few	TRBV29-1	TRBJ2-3	SSYTDTQY
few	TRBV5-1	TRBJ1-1	ASSFDYNTEAF
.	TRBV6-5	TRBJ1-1	ASSSPGQGTEAF
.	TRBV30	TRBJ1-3	AWSGTGNTIY
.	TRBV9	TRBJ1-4	ASSPNPEEKLF
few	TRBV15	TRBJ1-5	ATSRLTGVYQPQH
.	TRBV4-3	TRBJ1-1	ASSQDGRGAHTEAF
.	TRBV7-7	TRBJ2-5	ASSFVGEETQY
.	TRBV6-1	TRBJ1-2	ASSEWQDYGYT
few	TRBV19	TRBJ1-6	ASSQGGNSPLH
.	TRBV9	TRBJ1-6	ASSVKVGNSPLH
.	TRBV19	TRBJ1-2	ASSPDRANYGYT
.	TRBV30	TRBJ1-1	ASLVVSEAF
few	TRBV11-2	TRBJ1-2	ASSLTTDYGYT
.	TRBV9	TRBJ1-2	ASSVGAGDTLYGYT